This entry concerns a single T cell receptor beta chain. The data belong to a study of blood T cell repertoires in COVID-19. In the study overall: Acute and convalescent COVID-19 specimens originated in the United States, Italy and Spain.

V lost 1 base and J lost 6; bases outside the gene matches: 6. The V gene's germline CDR1 is MNHEY and CDR2 SVGAGI. The CDR3 has 16 amino acids. Authors' methods: Estimated nucleated cell counts came from reference gene primer amplification. Assay: immunoSEQ multiplex PCR; the TCRdb copy retains only in-frame clones and omits some. V and J calls and clone size are as listed in that table; D and trimming were resolved from the DNA. The sample carries 150,000 to 200,000 clones, more than 85% recorded once. The chain employs TRBV6-5 and TRBJ2-1; 10 positions agree with TRBD2. The sequence came from a woman aged 80 or over in a cohort sampled during active or convalescent COVID-19. Sequencing used peripheral blood. Written as DNA, the CDR3 is TGTGCCAGCAGTTACTTTCAGGGGACTAGCGCCAATGAGCAGTTCTTC. Its translation is CASSYFQGTSANEQFF.